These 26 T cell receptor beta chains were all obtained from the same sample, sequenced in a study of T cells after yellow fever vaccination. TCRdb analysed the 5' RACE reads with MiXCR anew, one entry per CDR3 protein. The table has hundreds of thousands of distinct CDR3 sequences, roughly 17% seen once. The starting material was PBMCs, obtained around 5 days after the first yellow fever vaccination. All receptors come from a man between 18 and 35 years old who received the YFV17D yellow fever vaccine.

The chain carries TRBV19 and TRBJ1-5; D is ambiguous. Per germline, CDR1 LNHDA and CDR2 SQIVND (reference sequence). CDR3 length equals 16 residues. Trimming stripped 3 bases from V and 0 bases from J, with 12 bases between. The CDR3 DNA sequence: TGTGCCAGTAGTATGTCCGACATTTATAGCAATCAGCCCCAGCATTTT. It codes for CASSMSDIYSNQPQHF.

CDR3 sequence reads: CASSLVSEPGNTIYF. Here the CDR3 DNA reads TGTGCCAGCAGCTTAGTGAGCGAACCTGGAAACACCATATATTTT. This chain joins TRBV7-2 and TRBJ1-3; D is undetermined. The CDR3 sequence is 15 residues long. Trimming took 1 base from V and 2 from J, leaving 9 bases between them. Germline CDR1 and CDR2: SGHTA and FQGNSA.

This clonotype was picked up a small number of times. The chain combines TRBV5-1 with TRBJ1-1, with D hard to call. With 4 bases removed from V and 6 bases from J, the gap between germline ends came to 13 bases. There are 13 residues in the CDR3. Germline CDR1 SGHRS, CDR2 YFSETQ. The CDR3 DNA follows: TGCGCCAGCAGCGTAGGGATGGTCTCTGAAGCTTTCTTT. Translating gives CASSVGMVSEAFF.

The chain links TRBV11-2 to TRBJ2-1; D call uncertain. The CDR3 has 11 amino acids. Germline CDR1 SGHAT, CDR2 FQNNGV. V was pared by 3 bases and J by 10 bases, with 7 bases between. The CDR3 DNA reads TGTGCCAGCAGCTTCTCGGTCGAGCAGTTCTTC. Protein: CASSFSVEQFF.

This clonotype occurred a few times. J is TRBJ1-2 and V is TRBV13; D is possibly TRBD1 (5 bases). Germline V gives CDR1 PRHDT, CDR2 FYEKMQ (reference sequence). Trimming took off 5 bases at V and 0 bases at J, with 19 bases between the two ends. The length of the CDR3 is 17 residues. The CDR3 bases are TGTGCCAGCAGCCCAGAGGGGACCGAACGTTCTAACTATGGCTACACCTTC. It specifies CASSPEGTERSNYGYTF.

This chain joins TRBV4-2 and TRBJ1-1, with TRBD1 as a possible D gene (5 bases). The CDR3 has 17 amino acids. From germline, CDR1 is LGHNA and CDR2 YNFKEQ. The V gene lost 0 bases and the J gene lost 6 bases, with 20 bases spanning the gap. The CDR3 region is CASSQEPRGSDLAEAFF. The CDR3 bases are TGTGCCAGCAGCCAAGAACCCCGGGGGTCAGACCTCGCTGAAGCTTTCTTT.

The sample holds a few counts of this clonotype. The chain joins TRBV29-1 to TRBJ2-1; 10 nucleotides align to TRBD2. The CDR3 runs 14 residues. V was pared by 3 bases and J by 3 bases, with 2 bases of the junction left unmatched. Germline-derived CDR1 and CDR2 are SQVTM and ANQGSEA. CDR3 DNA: TGCAGCGTTGAGGTAGCGGGGGGCTACAATGAGCAGTTCTTC. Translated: CSVEVAGGYNEQFF.

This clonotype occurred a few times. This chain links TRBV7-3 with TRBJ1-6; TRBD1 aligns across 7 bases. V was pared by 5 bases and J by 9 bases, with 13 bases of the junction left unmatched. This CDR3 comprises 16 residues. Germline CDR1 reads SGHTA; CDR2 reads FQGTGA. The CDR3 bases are TGTGCCAGCAGCCAAGGGGGCCGGGGGCATGGTTCACCCCTCCACTTT. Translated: CASSQGGRGHGSPLHF.

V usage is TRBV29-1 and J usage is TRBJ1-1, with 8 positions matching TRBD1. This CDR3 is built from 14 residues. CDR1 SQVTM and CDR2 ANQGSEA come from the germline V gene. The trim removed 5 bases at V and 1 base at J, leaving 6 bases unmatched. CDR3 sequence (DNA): TGCAGCGTTATAGGTACAGGGGGGAACACTGAAGCTTTCTTT. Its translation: CSVIGTGGNTEAFF. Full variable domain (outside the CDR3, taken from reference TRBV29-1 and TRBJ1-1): SAVISQKPSRDICQRGTSLTIQCQVDSQVTMMFWYRQQPGQSLTLIATANQGSEATYESGFVIDKFPISRPNLTFSTLTVSNMSPEDSSIYLCSVIGTGGNTEAFFGQGTRLTVV.

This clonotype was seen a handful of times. CDR3 sequence (DNA): TGCAGTGCTAGAGACCGGACAGGGGGAGAGACCCAGTACTTC. It encodes CSARDRTGGETQYF. The rearrangement uses TRBV20-1 and TRBJ2-5; TRBD1 aligns across 10 bases. The germline CDR1 and CDR2 sequences are DFQATT and SNEGSKA (reference sequence). The CDR3 extends over 14 amino acids. V lost 0 bases and J lost 4; bases outside the gene matches: 2.

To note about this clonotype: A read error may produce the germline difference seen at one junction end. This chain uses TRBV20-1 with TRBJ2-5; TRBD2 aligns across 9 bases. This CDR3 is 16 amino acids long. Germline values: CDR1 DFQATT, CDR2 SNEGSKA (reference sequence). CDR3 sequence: CCAPRDGGGVQETQYF. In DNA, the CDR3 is TGCTGTGCTCCCCGAGATGGCGGGGGGGTCCAAGAGACCCAGTACTTC.

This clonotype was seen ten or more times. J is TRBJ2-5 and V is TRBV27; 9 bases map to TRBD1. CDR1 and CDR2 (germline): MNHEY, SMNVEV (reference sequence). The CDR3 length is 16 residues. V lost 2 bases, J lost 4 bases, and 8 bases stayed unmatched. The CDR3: CASSLAGTGPPETQYF. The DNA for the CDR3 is TGTGCCAGCAGTTTAGCCGGGACAGGGCCCCCAGAGACCCAGTACTTC.

The CDR3 loop reads CASTPLGSSYNEQFF. DNA for the CDR3: TGTGCCAGCACCCCGCTGGGTAGCTCCTACAATGAGCAGTTCTTC. The chain employs TRBV27 and TRBJ2-1; D is unclear. CDR1 and CDR2 from the germline V gene are MNHEY and SMNVEV (reference sequence). V was trimmed by 7 bases and J by 0 bases, leaving 13 bases between them. The CDR3 runs to 15 residues.

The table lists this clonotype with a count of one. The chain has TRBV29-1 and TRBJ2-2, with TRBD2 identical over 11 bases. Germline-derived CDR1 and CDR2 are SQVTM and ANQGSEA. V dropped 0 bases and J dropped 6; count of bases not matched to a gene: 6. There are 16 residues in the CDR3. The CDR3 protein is CSVEDFSGGAPGELFF. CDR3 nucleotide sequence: TGCAGCGTTGAAGATTTTAGCGGGGGGGCCCCCGGGGAGCTGTTTTTT.

This CDR3 reads CASIGQSNQPQHF. Written as DNA, the CDR3 is TGTGCCAGCATTGGACAGAGCAATCAGCCCCAGCATTTT. This chain uses TRBV28 with TRBJ1-5; TRBD1 might be the D (6 bases). The V end lost 7 bases, the J end lost 1 base, and 8 bases lay between the germline ends. CDR3 size: 13 residues. CDR1 is MDHEN and CDR2 is SYDVKM in the germline V gene.

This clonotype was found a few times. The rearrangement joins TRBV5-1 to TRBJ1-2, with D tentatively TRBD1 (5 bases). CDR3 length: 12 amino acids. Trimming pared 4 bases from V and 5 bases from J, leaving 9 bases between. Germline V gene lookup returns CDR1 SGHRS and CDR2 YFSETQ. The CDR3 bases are TGCGCCAGCAGCCCAGACAGATATGGCTACACCTTC. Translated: CASSPDRYGYTF.

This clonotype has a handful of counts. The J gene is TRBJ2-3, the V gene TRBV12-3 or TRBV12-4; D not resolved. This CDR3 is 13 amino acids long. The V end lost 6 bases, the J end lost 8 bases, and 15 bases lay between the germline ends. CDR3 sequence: CASRPPTGGTQYF. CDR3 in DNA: TGTGCCAGCAGGCCCCCTACGGGTGGTACGCAGTATTTT.

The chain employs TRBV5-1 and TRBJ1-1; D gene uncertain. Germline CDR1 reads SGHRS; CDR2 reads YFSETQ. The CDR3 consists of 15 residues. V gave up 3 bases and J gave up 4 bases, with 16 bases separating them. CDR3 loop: CASSSGGVKGTEAFF. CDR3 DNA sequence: TGCGCCAGCAGCTCAGGCGGGGTGAAGGGCACTGAAGCTTTCTTT.

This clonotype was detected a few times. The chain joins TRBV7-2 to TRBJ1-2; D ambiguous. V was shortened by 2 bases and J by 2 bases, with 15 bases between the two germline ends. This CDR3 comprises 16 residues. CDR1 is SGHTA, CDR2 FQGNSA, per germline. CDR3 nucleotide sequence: TGTGCCAGCAGCTTAAGTTTTGGCACCCAAAACTATGGCTACACCTTC. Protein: CASSLSFGTQNYGYTF.

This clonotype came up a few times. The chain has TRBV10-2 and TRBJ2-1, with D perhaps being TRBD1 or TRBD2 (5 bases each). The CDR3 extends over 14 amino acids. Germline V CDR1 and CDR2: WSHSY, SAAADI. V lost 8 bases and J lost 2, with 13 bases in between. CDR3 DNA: TGCGCCAGCTCGAAGCCGGGACCCTACAATGAGCAGTTCTTC. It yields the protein CASSKPGPYNEQFF.

The CDR3 reads CASRRTGPNGYTF. For the CDR3, the DNA is TGTGCCAGCAGACGGACAGGGCCAAATGGCTACACCTTC. The J gene is TRBJ1-2, the V gene TRBV12-3 or TRBV12-4; 8 nucleotides agree with TRBD1. V shed 6 bases and J 6 bases; nucleotides not matched to a gene: 6. The CDR3 has 13 amino acids.

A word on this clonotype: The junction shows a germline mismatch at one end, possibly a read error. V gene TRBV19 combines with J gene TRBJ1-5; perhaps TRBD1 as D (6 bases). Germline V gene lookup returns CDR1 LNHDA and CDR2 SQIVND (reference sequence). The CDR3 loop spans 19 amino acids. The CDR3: CASSIGTTGRVYSNQPQRF. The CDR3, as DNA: TGTGCCAGTAGTATTGGTACCACAGGGAGGGTGTATAGCAATCAGCCCCAGCGTTTT.

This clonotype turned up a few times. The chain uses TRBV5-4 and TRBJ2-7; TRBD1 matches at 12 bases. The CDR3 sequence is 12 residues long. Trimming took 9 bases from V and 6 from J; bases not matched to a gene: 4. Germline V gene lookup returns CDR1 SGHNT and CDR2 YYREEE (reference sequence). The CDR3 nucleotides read TGTGCCACCGGGACAGGGGGCCTCGAGCAGTACTTC. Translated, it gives CATGTGGLEQYF.

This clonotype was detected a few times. The CDR3 region is CASKGGEKLFF. The CDR3 DNA is TGTGCCAGCAAGGGCGGGGAAAAACTGTTTTTT. The rearrangement uses TRBV25-1 and TRBJ1-4, with unresolved D. CDR1 and CDR2 from the germline V gene are MGHDK and SYGVNS. Trimming cost V 7 bases and J 8 bases, with 8 bases left between them. The CDR3 has 11 residues.

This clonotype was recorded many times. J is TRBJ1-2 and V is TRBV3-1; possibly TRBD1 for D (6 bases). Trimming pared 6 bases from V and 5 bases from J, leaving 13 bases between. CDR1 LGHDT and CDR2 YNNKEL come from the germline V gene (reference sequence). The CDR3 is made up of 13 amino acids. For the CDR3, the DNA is TGTGCCAGCAGTCCACAGGGTTCTTATGGCTACACCTTC. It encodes CASSPQGSYGYTF.

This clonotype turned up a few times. CDR3 DNA: TGTGCCAGCAGTTTAGGCCTCAGGAGGGTGGAGACCCAGTACTTC. Protein product: CASSLGLRRVETQYF. The J gene is TRBJ2-5, the V gene TRBV12-3 or TRBV12-4; weak D call: TRBD2 (6 bases). The ends were cut back, 1 base at V and 5 bases at J, with 14 bases in the middle. The CDR3 is made up of 15 amino acids.